This TCR beta chain is from a study of vaccination effects on CD4 cells after COVID-19. The table lists this clone with a count of one. Its cognate antigen is unknown. Peptide-pool stimulation followed by sequencing identified expanded antigen-specific CD4+ clonotypes in the ViraFEST assay. Investigators separated out CD4+ T cells once less than 11 days of culture had passed. The vaccine recipients had no prior SARS-CoV-2 infection, with negative nucleocapsid antibodies. This CDR3 has 10 amino acids. Per germline, CDR1 DFQATT and CDR2 SNEGSKA (reference sequence). Trimming cost V 3 bases and J 5 bases, with 4 bases left between them. Notes on the study in general: By a late point after vaccination, infection- and vaccine-induced clones had shrunk markedly through clonal contraction.

Profiling relied on immunoSEQ multiplex PCR, and the TCRdb table lists in-frame clones only, not all of them. The sample contains fewer than 70,000 clones, approximately 80% of which appear only once. The V call is TRBV20-1, the J call TRBJ2-5; D is unclear. The source is a human donor who received a COVID-19 vaccine. The starting material was CD4+ T cells from PBMCs cultured with SARS-CoV-2 spike peptides, obtained before COVID-19 vaccination. CDR3 loop: CSARWETQYF. The CDR3 DNA follows: TGCAGTGCTAGGTGGGAGACCCAGTACTTC.